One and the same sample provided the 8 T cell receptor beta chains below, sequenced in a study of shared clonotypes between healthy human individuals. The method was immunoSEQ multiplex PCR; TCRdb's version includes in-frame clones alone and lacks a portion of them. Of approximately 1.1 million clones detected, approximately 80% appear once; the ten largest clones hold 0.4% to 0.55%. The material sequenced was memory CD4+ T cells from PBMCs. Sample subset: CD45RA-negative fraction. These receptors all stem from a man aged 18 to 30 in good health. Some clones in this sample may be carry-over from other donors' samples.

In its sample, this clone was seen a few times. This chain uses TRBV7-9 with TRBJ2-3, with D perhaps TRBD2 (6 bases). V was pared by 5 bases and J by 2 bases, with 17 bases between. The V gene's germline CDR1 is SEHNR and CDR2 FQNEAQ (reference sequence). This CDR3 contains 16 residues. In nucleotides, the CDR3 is TGTGCCAGCAGCCCAGCGGGCCGGAGATCCACAGATACGCAGTATTTT. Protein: CASSPAGRRSTDTQYF.

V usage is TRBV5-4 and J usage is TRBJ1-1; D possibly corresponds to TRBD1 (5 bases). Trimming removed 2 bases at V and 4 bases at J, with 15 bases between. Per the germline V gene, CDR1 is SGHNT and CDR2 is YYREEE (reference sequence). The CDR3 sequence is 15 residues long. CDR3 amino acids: CASSFNGARSTEAFF. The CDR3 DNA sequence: TGTGCCAGCAGCTTTAATGGGGCGCGGAGCACTGAAGCTTTCTTT.

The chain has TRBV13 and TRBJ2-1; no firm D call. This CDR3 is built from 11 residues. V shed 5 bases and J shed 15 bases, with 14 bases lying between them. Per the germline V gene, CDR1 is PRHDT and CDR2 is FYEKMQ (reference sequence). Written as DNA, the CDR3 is TGTGCCAGCAGCCGTGAGTGGCAGCTGTTCTTC. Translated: CASSREWQLFF.

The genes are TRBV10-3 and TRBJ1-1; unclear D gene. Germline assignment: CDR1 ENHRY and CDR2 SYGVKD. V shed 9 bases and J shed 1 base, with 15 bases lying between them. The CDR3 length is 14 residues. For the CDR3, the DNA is TGTGCCATTCAACCGGGCCTTAAGAACACTGAAGCTTTCTTT. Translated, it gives CAIQPGLKNTEAFF.

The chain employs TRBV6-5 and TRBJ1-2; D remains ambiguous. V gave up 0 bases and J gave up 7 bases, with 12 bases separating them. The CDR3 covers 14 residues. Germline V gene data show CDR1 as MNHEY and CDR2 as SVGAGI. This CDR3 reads CASSYSADRGGYTF. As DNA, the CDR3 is TGTGCCAGCAGTTACTCCGCCGATCGGGGTGGCTACACCTTC.

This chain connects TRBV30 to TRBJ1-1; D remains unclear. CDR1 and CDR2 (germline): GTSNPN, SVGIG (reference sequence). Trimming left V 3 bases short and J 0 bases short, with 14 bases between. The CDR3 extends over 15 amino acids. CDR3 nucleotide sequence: TGTGCCTGGAGGGGAGGTGGACGAGTGAACACTGAAGCTTTCTTT. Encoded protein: CAWRGGGRVNTEAFF.

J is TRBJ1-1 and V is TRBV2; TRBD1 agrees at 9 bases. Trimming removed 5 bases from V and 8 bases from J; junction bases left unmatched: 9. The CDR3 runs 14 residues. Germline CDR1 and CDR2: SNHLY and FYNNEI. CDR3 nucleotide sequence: TGTGCCAGCAGTACCGGGACAGGGCATATCGAAGCTTTCTTT. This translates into CASSTGTGHIEAFF.

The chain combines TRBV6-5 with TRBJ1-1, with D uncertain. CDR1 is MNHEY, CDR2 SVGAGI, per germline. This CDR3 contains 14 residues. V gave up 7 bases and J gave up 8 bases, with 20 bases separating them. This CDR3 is CASTREWAGGEAFF. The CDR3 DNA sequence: TGTGCCAGCACCCGGGAATGGGCAGGCGGGGAAGCTTTCTTT.